What follows are 10 T cell receptor beta chains derived from one specimen sequenced in a study of blood T cell repertoires in COVID-19. Generated by immunoSEQ multiplex PCR, the TCRdb table keeps only in-frame clones and is missing some. The data contain about 400,000 clones, 88% of them seen just once; the ten biggest clones take up around 1.9%. Sequencing was carried out using PBMCs or T cells enriched from blood (not recorded which). These receptor sequences come from a woman aged 40 to 55 with acute COVID-19.

This sequence joins TRBV21-1 and TRBJ2-3; the listed D gene, TRBD1, was not tested against the DNA. TRBV21-1 is listed as a pseudogene. The CDR3 covers 19 residues. CDR3 amino acids: CASSASAGDRDLSTDTQYF. Here the CDR3 DNA reads TGTGCCAGCAGCGCTTCCGCGGGGGACAGGGATTTATCCACAGATACGCAGTATTTT.

The chain uses TRBV5-4 and TRBJ1-2, with unresolved D. V was clipped by 0 bases and J by 3 bases, with 6 bases between them. Germline V gene lookup returns CDR1 SGHNT and CDR2 YYREEE (reference sequence). This CDR3 comprises 13 residues. The CDR3 nucleotides read TGTGCCAGCAGCTTGGACAGAGACTATGGCTACACCTTC. Its translation is CASSLDRDYGYTF.

This chain connects TRBV4-2 to TRBJ1-1; 10 bases agree with TRBD1. With V trimmed by 1 base and J by 2 bases, 1 base remained unmatched. The CDR3 is 15 amino acids. Germline CDR1 and CDR2: LGHNA and YNFKEQ. The CDR3 nucleotides are TGTGCCAGCAGCCAAGGGACAGGGGGAAACACTGAAGCTTTCTTT. Amino acid sequence: CASSQGTGGNTEAFF.

V gene TRBV5-6 combines with J gene TRBJ1-6; TRBD1 matches 10 bases. Germline CDR1 is SGHDT and CDR2 is YYEEEE. With V trimmed by 5 bases and J by 10 bases, 15 bases remained unmatched. This CDR3 contains 17 residues. The CDR3 region is CASRFTGTGVVDSPLHF. As DNA, the CDR3 is TGTGCCAGCAGGTTTACCGGGACAGGGGTAGTGGACTCACCCCTCCACTTT.

The chain is built from TRBV2 and TRBJ1-1; D may be TRBD1 (5 bases). Trimming took 6 bases from V and 7 from J, leaving 15 bases between them. The CDR3 loop spans 13 amino acids. Per the germline V gene, CDR1 is SNHLY and CDR2 is FYNNEI. The CDR3 bases are TGTGCCAGCAGCAAAAACGGGGGAAATGAAGCTTTCTTT. This translates into CASSKNGGNEAFF.

The CDR3 DNA reads as TGTGCCAGCAGCTCTCATCTAATTAATGAGCAGTTCTTC. Amino acids: CASSSHLINEQFF. V is TRBV11-3 and J is TRBJ2-1, with D unclear. Trimming removed 4 bases from V and 7 bases from J, with 11 bases in between. Germline V gene sequence: CDR1 SGHNT, CDR2 YENEEA. CDR3 size: 13 residues.

This clone occurred a few times. Distinct nucleotide sequences in the sample also encode this CDR3. The chain recombines TRBV12-3 or TRBV12-4 with TRBJ1-5; D is ambiguous. Trimming shortened V by 6 bases and J by 5 bases, and 11 bases separated the two germline ends. CDR3 size: 13 residues. Here the CDR3 DNA reads TGTGCCAGCAGCCCCCCGGGATATCAGCCCCAGCATTTT. Its translation is CASSPPGYQPQHF.

The rearrangement uses TRBV11-2 and TRBJ1-1; D might be TRBD1 (5 bases). The CDR3 is made up of 14 amino acids. Germline V gene data show CDR1 as SGHAT and CDR2 as FQNNGV. V was shortened by 5 bases and J by 1 base, with 11 bases between the two germline ends. The CDR3: CASSRGHTNTEAFF. In nucleotides, the CDR3 is TGTGCCAGCAGCCGCGGACATACGAACACTGAAGCTTTCTTT. The complete variable domain, with remaining parts taken from reference TRBV11-2 and TRBJ1-1, reads EAGVAQSPRYKIIEKRQSVAFWCNPISGHATLYWYQQILGQGPKLLIQFQNNGVVDDSQLPKDRFSAERLKGVDSTLKIQPAKLEDSAVYLCASSRGHTNTEAFFGQGTRLTVV.

The chain has TRBV4-1 and TRBJ1-2; D is unresolved. The ends were cut back, 1 base at V and 0 bases at J, with 6 bases in the middle. The CDR3 has 14 amino acids. In germline, CDR1 is MGHRA, CDR2 YSYEKL. The CDR3 region is CASSQAYSNYGYTF. CDR3 nucleotide sequence: TGCGCCAGCAGCCAAGCCTATTCTAACTATGGCTACACCTTC.

The chain uses TRBV5-1 and TRBJ2-3; 7 bases match TRBD1. This CDR3 region has 14 residues. CDR1 is SGHRS and CDR2 is YFSETQ in the germline V gene. V shed 4 bases, J shed 2 bases, and the junction held 4 bases outside the gene matches. Here the CDR3 reads CASSADRYTDTQYF. The CDR3 DNA follows: TGCGCCAGCAGCGCGGACAGGTACACAGATACGCAGTATTTT.